Presented here are 28 T cell receptor beta chains from one specimen sequenced in a study of shared clonotypes between healthy human individuals. Assay used: immunoSEQ multiplex PCR; TCRdb lists only in-frame clones, some missing. This sample has 2,100,000 or so clones, with around 95% found just once. Sequencing was performed on naive CD4+ T cells sorted from blood. Subset reported: CD45RA+ positively selected. All receptors come from a man between 18 and 29 years old in good health.

The V call is TRBV4-2, the J call TRBJ1-6; weak D call: TRBD1 (6 bases). The CDR3 loop spans 17 amino acids. V shed 4 bases and J shed 8 bases, with 21 bases lying between them. Germline V gene data show CDR1 as LGHNA and CDR2 as YNFKEQ. The CDR3 nucleotides read TGTGCCAGCAGCCCCCAGGAGGCAGGGGATTTTTATTCACCCCTCCACTTT. It specifies CASSPQEAGDFYSPLHF.

The chain has TRBV2 and TRBJ2-1; 8 bases map to TRBD2. This CDR3 has 14 amino acids. The germline CDR1 and CDR2 sequences are SNHLY and FYNNEI. The V segment lost 4 bases and the J segment 10 bases; nucleotides outside the gene matches: 9. Here the CDR3 DNA reads TGTGCCAGCAGTGGACTAGCGATGGCTAGGGAGCAGTTCTTC. Its protein product is CASSGLAMAREQFF.

The V call is TRBV11-2, the J call TRBJ2-7; D not certain. Deletions cut 6 bases from V and 2 bases from J, with 17 bases between. The CDR3 has 15 residues. CDR1 is SGHAT and CDR2 is FQNNGV in the germline V gene. The CDR3 here is CASRKEVSGTYEQYF. In DNA form, the CDR3 reads TGTGCCAGCAGGAAAGAAGTTTCGGGTACCTACGAGCAGTACTTC.

Remarks on this clone: This sample also contains other DNA sequences that code for the same CDR3. V usage is TRBV9 and J usage is TRBJ1-2; the D is unclear. CDR1 is SGDLS, CDR2 YYNGEE, per germline. V lost 1 base and J 6 bases, leaving 7 bases between the germline ends. CDR3 size: 12 residues. DNA of the CDR3: TGTGCCAGCAGCGTAAGTGGGAATGGCTACACCTTC. It encodes CASSVSGNGYTF.

The chain has TRBV5-1 and TRBJ1-2, with 7 positions matching TRBD1. Trimming took 1 base from V and 7 from J; bases not matched to a gene: 10. The CDR3 runs to 15 residues. Germline values: CDR1 SGHRS, CDR2 YFSETQ. The CDR3 coding sequence is TGCGCCAGCAGCTTGTACGACAGGGATGGGAGTGGCTACACCTTC. This sequence encodes CASSLYDRDGSGYTF.

This sequence joins TRBV6-6 and TRBJ2-7; TRBD1 matches 7 bases. Germline loops: CDR1 MNHNY, CDR2 SVGAGI (reference sequence). The CDR3 has 13 amino acids. V dropped 6 bases and J dropped 3; count of bases not matched to a gene: 5. The CDR3 DNA follows: TGTGCCAGCAGCAAGGGACAGTACTACGAGCAGTACTTC. Amino acid sequence: CASSKGQYYEQYF.

This chain uses TRBV7-2 with TRBJ2-7; 7 bases fit TRBD2. The V gene's germline CDR1 is SGHTA and CDR2 FQGNSA. The CDR3 is 14 amino acids. The V and J ends lost 6 bases and 3 bases, in that order; junction bases with no gene match: 8. The DNA of the CDR3 is TGTGCCAGCAGTTTGAGGGAGGGCCTCTACGAGCAGTACTTC. This encodes CASSLREGLYEQYF.

CDR3: CASSLGRQVGDTEAFF. The CDR3 nucleotides are TGTGCCAGCAGTTTAGGGAGACAGGTTGGGGACACTGAAGCTTTCTTT. The gene calls are TRBV27 and TRBJ1-1; D is perhaps TRBD1 (6 bases). There are 16 residues in the CDR3. CDR1 is MNHEY, CDR2 SMNVEV, per germline (reference sequence). V lost 2 bases, J lost 3 bases, and 16 bases lay in between.

The J gene is TRBJ1-6, the V gene TRBV6-5, with TRBD1 matching over 8 bases. The CDR3 spans 15 residues. The trim removed 4 bases at V and 7 bases at J, leaving 6 bases unmatched. Germline V gene sequence: CDR1 MNHEY, CDR2 SVGAGI. CDR3 sequence (DNA): TGTGCCAGCAGTTCGACCGGGACAGGAAATTCACCCCTCCACTTT. Translation: CASSSTGTGNSPLHF.

The chain couples TRBV29-1 to TRBJ1-5, with a tentative D call TRBD1 (5 bases). Germline CDR1 reads SQVTM; CDR2 reads ANQGSEA. The CDR3 loop spans 14 amino acids. V lost 6 bases, J lost 0 bases, and 12 bases lay in between. The CDR3 DNA reads TGCAGCGTCGTTATCGGGGCTAGCAATCAGCCCCAGCATTTT. Its protein product is CSVVIGASNQPQHF.

The chain combines TRBV30 with TRBJ1-6, with a weak D call TRBD1 (6 bases). CDR1 and CDR2 (germline): GTSNPN, SVGIG (reference sequence). This CDR3 comprises 14 residues. Trimming removed 4 bases from V and 14 bases from J, with 21 bases in between. Here the CDR3 reads CAWNRDNLVKALHF. The CDR3 DNA is TGTGCCTGGAACCGGGACAACCTAGTCAAGGCCCTCCACTTT.

J is TRBJ2-3 and V is TRBV29-1; the D gene is possibly TRBD2 (5 bases). Per the germline V gene, CDR1 is SQVTM and CDR2 is ANQGSEA. This CDR3 is 14 amino acids long. With 1 base removed from V and 3 bases from J, the gap between germline ends came to 11 bases. Here the CDR3 DNA reads TGCAGCGTTGAAGGGACTGAGCGAACAGATACGCAGTATTTT. It codes for CSVEGTERTDTQYF.

The rearrangement uses TRBV5-4 and TRBJ2-3; 8 bases are shared with TRBD2. The germline CDR1 and CDR2 sequences are SGHNT and YYREEE (reference sequence). V lost 4 bases and J lost 5; bases outside the gene matches: 15. This CDR3 comprises 17 residues. CDR3 residues: CASSPSEGRGVRDTQYF. The CDR3 nucleotides are TGTGCCAGCAGCCCCTCCGAGGGGCGGGGGGTTAGAGATACGCAGTATTTT.

DNA of the CDR3: TGTGCCAGCAGGGGACGGAAGGGGGAGACCCAGTACTTC. Amino acid sequence: CASRGRKGETQYF. The rearrangement joins TRBV2 to TRBJ2-5; the D gene could be TRBD1 or TRBD2 (5 bases each). The CDR3 has 13 residues. Germline V gene data show CDR1 as SNHLY and CDR2 as FYNNEI. Trimming took 6 bases from V and 5 from J, leaving 13 bases between them.

This chain connects TRBV11-1 to TRBJ2-3, with a tentative D call TRBD2 (6 bases). V lost 5 bases to trimming and J lost 2 bases, with 8 bases between them. CDR3 length equals 13 residues. Germline loops: CDR1 SGHAT, CDR2 FQDESV (reference sequence). The CDR3 is CASSGGYTDTQYF. CDR3 bases: TGTGCCAGCAGCGGGGGGTACACAGATACGCAGTATTTT. The whole variable domain, filled in from reference TRBV11-1 and TRBJ2-3, reads EAEVAQSPRYKITEKSQAVAFWCDPISGHATLYWYRQILGQGPELLVQFQDESVVDDSQLPKDRFSAERLKGVDSTLKIQPAELGDSAMYLCASSGGYTDTQYFGPGTRLTVL.

This clone was recorded once. The rearrangement uses TRBV28 and TRBJ2-7, with 11 nucleotides matching TRBD1. Germline trimming cut 7 bases from V and 0 bases from J; bases unmatched to any gene: 5. Germline CDR1 is MDHEN and CDR2 is SYDVKM. The length of the CDR3 is 15 residues. CDR3 protein: CASTRDRGTSYEQYF. In DNA, the CDR3 is TGTGCCAGCACCAGGGACAGGGGGACCTCCTACGAGCAGTACTTC.

CDR3 sequence reads: CASSRTDYEQYF. CDR3 sequence (DNA): TGTGCCAGCAGCCGGACAGATTACGAGCAGTACTTC. The rearrangement joins TRBV5-6 to TRBJ2-7, with a possible D match to TRBD1 (6 bases). CDR1 and CDR2 from the germline V gene are SGHDT and YYEEEE. Trimming cost V 4 bases and J 4 bases, with 9 bases left between them. This CDR3 has 12 amino acids.

This clone was recorded only once. Lacking the conserved final phenylalanine or tryptophan, this CDR3 likely reflects a read error. This chain joins TRBV29-1 and TRBJ1-1; D ambiguous. CDR1 SQVTM and CDR2 ANQGSEA come from the germline V gene. Trimming took 3 bases from V and 1 from J, leaving 12 bases between them. This CDR3 is built from 14 residues. As DNA, the CDR3 is TGCAGCGTTGACAGATCGACTGGGAACACTGAAGCTTTCCTT. Its protein is CSVDRSTGNTEAFL.

This clone has more than one count but fewer than ten. The V gene is TRBV2, the J gene TRBJ1-5; D ambiguous. This CDR3 is 11 amino acids long. V gave up 3 bases and J gave up 11 bases, with 8 bases separating them. Germline V CDR1 and CDR2: SNHLY, FYNNEI. Written as DNA, the CDR3 is TGTGCCAGCAGTGAGGCTAGCACCCAGCATTTT. Amino acid sequence: CASSEASTQHF.

The chain is built from TRBV4-1 and TRBJ2-2; D possibly corresponds to TRBD1 (6 bases). Germline CDR1 and CDR2: MGHRA and YSYEKL. The CDR3 is made up of 14 amino acids. The CDR3 region has the DNA TGCGCTTGTCGTGGACAGTTGAACACCGGGGAGCTGTTTTTT. It is translated as CACRGQLNTGELFF.

A note on this clone: Other DNA sequences from this sample encode an identical CDR3 as well. V is TRBV19 and J is TRBJ1-6; perhaps TRBD1 as D (5 bases). Germline values: CDR1 LNHDA, CDR2 SQIVND (reference sequence). V lost 8 bases, J lost 1 base, and 9 bases lay in between. The CDR3 runs to 14 residues. The CDR3 here is CASSPGSYNSPLHF. Written as DNA, the CDR3 is TGTGCCAGTTCTCCAGGGTCCTATAATTCACCCCTCCACTTT.

The V and J genes are TRBV12-2 and TRBJ2-2. TRBV12-2 corresponds to a pseudogene. This CDR3 region has 12 residues. The chain's CDR3 is CASRLGTGELFF. For the CDR3, the DNA is TGTGCAAGTCGCTTAGGTACCGGGGAGCTGTTTTTT.

The V and J genes are TRBV19 and TRBJ1-5, with D unresolved. This CDR3 is 14 amino acids long. CDR1 is LNHDA and CDR2 is SQIVND in the germline V gene (reference sequence). V was shortened by 1 base and J by 3 bases, with 7 bases between the two germline ends. The DNA of the CDR3 is TGTGCCAGTAGTATAGTAGGGATCAATCAGCCCCAGCATTTT. This sequence encodes CASSIVGINQPQHF.

CDR3 nucleotide sequence: TGTGCCTGGGGGGGATCAGGGGCTGGAAACACCATATATTTT. The encoded protein is CAWGGSGAGNTIYF. V is TRBV30 and J is TRBJ1-3, with a weak D call TRBD1 (6 bases). Per germline, CDR1 GTSNPN and CDR2 SVGIG (reference sequence). V dropped 5 bases and J dropped 2 bases, with 13 bases sitting between them. The CDR3 is 14 residues long.

The genes are TRBV7-6 and TRBJ2-7, with a possible D match to TRBD2 (5 bases). Germline values: CDR1 SGHVS, CDR2 FNYEAQ. The CDR3 is made up of 15 amino acids. Trimming left V 2 bases short and J 2 bases short, with 13 bases between. The CDR3, as DNA: TGTGCCAGCAGCTTATTGTCCGGAGGAACCTACGAGCAGTACTTC. Translating gives CASSLLSGGTYEQYF.

The V call is TRBV29-1, the J call TRBJ2-2; 13 nucleotides match TRBD2. The CDR3 is 16 residues long. V dropped 5 bases and J dropped 1; count of bases not matched to a gene: 4. Per the germline V gene, CDR1 is SQVTM and CDR2 is ANQGSEA. CDR3 protein: CSVRTSGSWNTGELFF. As DNA, the CDR3 is TGCAGCGTTCGGACTAGCGGGAGCTGGAACACCGGGGAGCTGTTTTTT.

This clone is a singleton in its sample. This chain connects TRBV30 to TRBJ2-1; perhaps TRBD2 as D (7 bases). This CDR3 is built from 20 residues. Germline loops: CDR1 GTSNPN, CDR2 SVGIG (reference sequence). With 2 bases removed from V and 4 bases from J, the gap between germline ends came to 30 bases. CDR3: CAWSRGTTNTPVSPYNEQFF. CDR3 in DNA: TGTGCCTGGAGTAGGGGGACTACCAACACCCCCGTAAGCCCTTACAATGAGCAGTTCTTC.

The J gene is TRBJ2-7, the V gene TRBV7-2; perhaps TRBD1 as D (6 bases). V lost 5 bases, J lost 5 bases, and 10 bases lay in between. Germline values: CDR1 SGHTA, CDR2 FQGNSA. This CDR3 has 12 amino acids. The CDR3, as DNA: TGTGCCAGCAGCAATGGGGGCGACGAGCAGTACTTC. Translated, it gives CASSNGGDEQYF.